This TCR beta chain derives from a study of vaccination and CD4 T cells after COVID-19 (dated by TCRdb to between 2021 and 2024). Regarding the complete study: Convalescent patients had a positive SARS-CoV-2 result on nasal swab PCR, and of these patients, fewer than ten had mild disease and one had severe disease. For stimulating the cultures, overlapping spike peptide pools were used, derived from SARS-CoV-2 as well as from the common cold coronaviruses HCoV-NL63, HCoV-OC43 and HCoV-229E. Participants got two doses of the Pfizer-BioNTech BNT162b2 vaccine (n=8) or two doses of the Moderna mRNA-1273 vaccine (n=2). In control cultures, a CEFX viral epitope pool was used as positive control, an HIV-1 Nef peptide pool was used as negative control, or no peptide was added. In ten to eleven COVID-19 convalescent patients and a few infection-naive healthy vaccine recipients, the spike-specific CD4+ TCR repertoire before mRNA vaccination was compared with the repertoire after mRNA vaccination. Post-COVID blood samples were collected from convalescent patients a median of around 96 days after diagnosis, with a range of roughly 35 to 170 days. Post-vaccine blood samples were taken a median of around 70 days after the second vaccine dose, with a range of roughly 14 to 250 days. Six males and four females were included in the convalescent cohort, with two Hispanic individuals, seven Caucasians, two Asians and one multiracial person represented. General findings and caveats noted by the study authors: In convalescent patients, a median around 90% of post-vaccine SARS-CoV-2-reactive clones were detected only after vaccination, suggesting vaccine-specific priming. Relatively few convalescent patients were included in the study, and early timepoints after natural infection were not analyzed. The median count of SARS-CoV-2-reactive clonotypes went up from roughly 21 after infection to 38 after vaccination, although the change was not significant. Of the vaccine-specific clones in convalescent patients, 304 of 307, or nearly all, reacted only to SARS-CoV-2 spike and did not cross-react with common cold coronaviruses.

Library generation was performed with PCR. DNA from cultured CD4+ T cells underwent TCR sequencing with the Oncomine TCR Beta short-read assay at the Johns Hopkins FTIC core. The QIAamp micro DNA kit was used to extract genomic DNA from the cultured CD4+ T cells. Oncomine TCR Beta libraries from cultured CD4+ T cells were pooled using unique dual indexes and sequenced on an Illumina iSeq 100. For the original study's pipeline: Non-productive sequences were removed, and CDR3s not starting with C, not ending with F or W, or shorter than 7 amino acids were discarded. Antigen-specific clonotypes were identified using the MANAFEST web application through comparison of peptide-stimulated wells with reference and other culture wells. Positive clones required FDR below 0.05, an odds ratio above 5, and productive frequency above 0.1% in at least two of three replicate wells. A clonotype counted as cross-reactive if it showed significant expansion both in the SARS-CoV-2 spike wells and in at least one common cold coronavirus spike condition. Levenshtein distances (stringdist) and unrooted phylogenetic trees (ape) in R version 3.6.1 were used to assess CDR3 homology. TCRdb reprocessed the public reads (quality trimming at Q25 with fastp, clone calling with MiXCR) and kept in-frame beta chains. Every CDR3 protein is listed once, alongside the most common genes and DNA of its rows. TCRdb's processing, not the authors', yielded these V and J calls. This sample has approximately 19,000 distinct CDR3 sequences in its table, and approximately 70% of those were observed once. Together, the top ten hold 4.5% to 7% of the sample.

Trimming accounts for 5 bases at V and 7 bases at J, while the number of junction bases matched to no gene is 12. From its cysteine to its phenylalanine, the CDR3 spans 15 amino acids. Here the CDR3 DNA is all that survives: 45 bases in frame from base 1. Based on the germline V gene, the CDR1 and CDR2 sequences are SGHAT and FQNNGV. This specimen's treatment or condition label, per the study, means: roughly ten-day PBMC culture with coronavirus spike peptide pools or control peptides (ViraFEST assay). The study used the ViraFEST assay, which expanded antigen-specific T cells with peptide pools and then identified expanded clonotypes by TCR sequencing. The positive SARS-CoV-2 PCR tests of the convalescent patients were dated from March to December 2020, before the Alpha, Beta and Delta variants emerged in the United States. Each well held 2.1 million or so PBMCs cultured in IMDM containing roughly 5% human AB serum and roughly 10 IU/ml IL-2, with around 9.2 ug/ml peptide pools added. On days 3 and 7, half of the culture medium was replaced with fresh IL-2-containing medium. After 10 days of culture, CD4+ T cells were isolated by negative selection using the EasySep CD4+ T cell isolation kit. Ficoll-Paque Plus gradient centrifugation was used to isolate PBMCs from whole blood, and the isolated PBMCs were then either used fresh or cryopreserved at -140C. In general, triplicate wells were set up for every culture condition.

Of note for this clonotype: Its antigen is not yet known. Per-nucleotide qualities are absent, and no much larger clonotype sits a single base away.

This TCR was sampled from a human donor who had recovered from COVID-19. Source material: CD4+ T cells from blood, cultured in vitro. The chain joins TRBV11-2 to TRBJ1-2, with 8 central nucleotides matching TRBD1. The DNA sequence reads TGTGCCAGCAGCAGCAGCGGGACAGGTATAGGTGGCTACACCTTC. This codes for CASSSSGTGIGGYTF.